The 18 T cell receptor beta chains below come from one sample, sequenced in a study of blood T cell repertoires in COVID-19. Data came from immunoSEQ multiplex PCR; TCRdb stores just in-frame clones and leaves some out. The sample includes 300,000 to 350,000 clones, around 90% seen only once; the top ten take approximately 4%. Sequenced material: PBMCs or T cells enriched from blood (not recorded which). These TCRs come from a woman aged 18 to 35 with acute COVID-19.

About this clone itself: The junction shows a germline mismatch at one end, possibly a read error. The chain is built from TRBV7-6 and TRBJ2-3; 9 nucleotides agree with TRBD2. From germline, CDR1 is SGHVS and CDR2 FNYEAQ. The CDR3 length is 16 residues. CDR3 nucleotide sequence: TGTGCCAGCAGCCCTCGCTTGGGGACTAGCACCGATACGCAGTATTTT. The encoded protein is CASSPRLGTSTDTQYF.

The chain has TRBV11-3 and TRBJ2-1; D possibly corresponds to TRBD2 (6 bases). The V end lost 9 bases, the J end lost 7 bases, and 16 bases lay between the germline ends. CDR3 size: 13 residues. Per the germline V gene, CDR1 is SGHNT and CDR2 is YENEEA. CDR3 nucleotide sequence: TGTGCCAGTTCCACGACTAGTTATAATGAGCAGTTCTTC. Protein: CASSTTSYNEQFF.

The CDR3 DNA is TGTGCCAGCAGCCTCTATCGGGACAGCTCCTACAATGAGCAGTTCTTC. Its protein product is CASSLYRDSSYNEQFF. The chain links TRBV28 to TRBJ2-1; 7 bases fit TRBD1. CDR1 and CDR2 (germline): MDHEN, SYDVKM. The CDR3 has 16 amino acids. V trimming: 6 bases; J trimming: 0 bases; junction bases outside the gene matches: 8. Variable domain in full (rest from reference TRBV28 and TRBJ2-1): DVKVTQSSRYLVKRTGEKVFLECVQDMDHENMFWYRQDPGLGLRLIYFSYDVKMKEKGDIPEGYSVSREKKERFSLILESASTNQTSMYLCASSLYRDSSYNEQFFGPGTRLTVL.

The rearrangement uses TRBV5-5 and TRBJ1-3; 9 bases line up with TRBD1. Germline CDR1 reads SGHKS; CDR2 reads YYEKEE (reference sequence). The CDR3 sequence is 14 residues long. With V trimmed by 0 bases and J by 16 bases, 11 bases remained unmatched. In DNA, the CDR3 is TGTGCCAGCAGCTTGGCCGGGACAGGGATGGAGGGGTATTTT. Translated, it gives CASSLAGTGMEGYF.

The chain joins TRBV2 to TRBJ2-3, with D maybe TRBD2 (6 bases). V lost 10 bases and J 0 bases, leaving 14 bases between the germline ends. This CDR3 spans 14 amino acids. The germline V gene encodes CDR1 SNHLY and CDR2 FYNNEI. DNA of the CDR3: TGTGCCACCCTTGGCGGGGCTAGCACAGATACGCAGTATTTT. This translates into CATLGGASTDTQYF.

Remarks on this clone: An end of the junction differs from the germline gene, which may be a read error. The chain links TRBV4-2 to TRBJ1-5, with 7 bases identical to TRBD1. CDR1 is LGHNA, CDR2 YNFKEQ, per germline. This CDR3 has 14 residues. The CDR3 here is CASSEDRVNQPQHF. CDR3 in DNA: TGTGCCAGCAGCGAAGACAGGGTCAATCAGCCCCAGCATTTT.

The V gene is TRBV19, the J gene TRBJ1-1, with D unclear. V shed 8 bases and J shed 3 bases, with 16 bases lying between them. The CDR3 runs 14 residues. CDR1 LNHDA and CDR2 SQIVND come from the germline V gene (reference sequence). This CDR3 reads CASRPRARDTEAFF. CDR3 coding DNA: TGTGCCAGTCGTCCGCGGGCTAGGGACACTGAAGCTTTCTTT.

The chain is built from TRBV11-2 and TRBJ2-5; the D gene is possibly TRBD2 (6 bases). Per germline, CDR1 SGHAT and CDR2 FQNNGV. This CDR3 contains 15 residues. V was clipped by 5 bases and J by 1 base, with 14 bases between them. CDR3 nucleotide sequence: TGTGCCAGCAGCCATACCCCGGGGGTCCAAGAGACCCAGTACTTC. As protein: CASSHTPGVQETQYF.

The chain links TRBV6-5 to TRBJ1-6, with 10 bases identical to TRBD1. The germline V gene encodes CDR1 MNHEY and CDR2 SVGAGI. This CDR3 is 15 amino acids long. Germline trimming cut 5 bases from V and 10 bases from J; bases unmatched to any gene: 8. The CDR3 coding sequence is TGTGCCAGCAGTACTGGGACAGGGGTAAACTCACCCCTCCACTTT. Translated: CASSTGTGVNSPLHF.

This clone was seen only a few times. The genes are TRBV28 and TRBJ2-7; 7 bases match TRBD1. Germline assignment: CDR1 MDHEN and CDR2 SYDVKM. The ends lost 5 bases at V and 3 bases at J; junction bases unmatched: 7. The CDR3 runs 14 residues. The CDR3 reads CASSTRQGFYEQYF. DNA for the CDR3: TGTGCCAGCAGTACCAGACAGGGATTCTACGAGCAGTACTTC.

For the CDR3, the DNA is TGTGCCAGCAGTGAGAGGTATACCGAAAAACTGTTTTTT. It translates to CASSERYTEKLFF. This chain uses TRBV2 with TRBJ1-4; no firm D call. The CDR3 loop spans 13 amino acids. The germline gives CDR1 SNHLY, CDR2 FYNNEI. V was pared by 3 bases and J by 8 bases, with 10 bases between.

The V call is TRBV5-6, the J call TRBJ1-6; D remains ambiguous. The CDR3 spans 15 residues. Germline CDR1 reads SGHDT; CDR2 reads YYEEEE. Between the trimmed V and J ends, which lost 4 bases and 0 bases, there was a span of 8 bases. The DNA of the CDR3 is TGTGCCAGCAGCCCGGTGAGCTCCTATAATTCACCCCTCCACTTT. Translation gives CASSPVSSYNSPLHF.

V is TRBV7-9 and J is TRBJ2-2, with 7 bases lining up with TRBD1. This CDR3 comprises 16 residues. Germline V CDR1 and CDR2: SEHNR, FQNEAQ (reference sequence). Trimming at V came to 3 bases and at J to 0 bases, leaving 4 bases not matched to a gene. CDR3 nucleotides: TGTGCCAGCAGCTTCCCGAGGGGGCCGAACACCGGGGAGCTGTTTTTT. Translating gives CASSFPRGPNTGELFF. Combining the CDR3 with reference TRBV7-9 and TRBJ2-2 gives the whole variable domain DTGVSQNPRHKITKRGQNVTFRCDPISEHNRLYWYRQTLGQGPEFLTYFQNEAQLEKSRLLSDRFSAERPKGSFSTLEIQRTEQGDSAMYLCASSFPRGPNTGELFFGEGSRLTVL.

The chain combines TRBV19 with TRBJ2-2; TRBD2 aligns across 11 bases. Germline values: CDR1 LNHDA, CDR2 SQIVND (reference sequence). The CDR3 spans 17 residues. V shed 4 bases and J 1 base; nucleotides not matched to a gene: 5. The CDR3 DNA reads as TGTGCCAGTAGTAATGTCGGACTAGCGGGGAACACCGGGGAGCTGTTTTTT. Its translation: CASSNVGLAGNTGELFF.

V is TRBV28 and J is TRBJ2-3; a possible D gene is TRBD2 (5 bases). CDR1 MDHEN and CDR2 SYDVKM come from the germline V gene. V dropped 3 bases and J dropped 5 bases, with 18 bases sitting between them. The CDR3 is made up of 16 amino acids. The CDR3 DNA reads as TGTGCCAGCAGTTTCTCGAGTGGAGGAGCTGGAGATACGCAGTATTTT. Amino acids: CASSFSSGGAGDTQYF. Supplemented by reference TRBV28 and TRBJ2-3, the full variable domain reads DVKVTQSSRYLVKRTGEKVFLECVQDMDHENMFWYRQDPGLGLRLIYFSYDVKMKEKGDIPEGYSVSREKKERFSLILESASTNQTSMYLCASSFSSGGAGDTQYFGPGTRLTVL.

The chain carries TRBV7-9 and TRBJ1-1; D not resolved. Per the germline V gene, CDR1 is SEHNR and CDR2 is FQNEAQ (reference sequence). The V end lost 1 base, the J end lost 10 bases, and 16 bases lay between the germline ends. The CDR3 is 14 amino acids. CDR3 region: CASSLEDFGQAAFF. DNA of the CDR3: TGTGCCAGCAGCTTAGAGGATTTCGGCCAGGCAGCTTTCTTT. The entire variable domain, with the rest obtained from reference TRBV7-9 and TRBJ1-1, is as follows: DTGVSQNPRHKITKRGQNVTFRCDPISEHNRLYWYRQTLGQGPEFLTYFQNEAQLEKSRLLSDRFSAERPKGSFSTLEIQRTEQGDSAMYLCASSLEDFGQAAFFGQGTRLTVV.

The V gene is TRBV2, the J gene TRBJ2-3, with a possible D match to TRBD2 (5 bases). The CDR3 length is 13 residues. The germline V gene encodes CDR1 SNHLY and CDR2 FYNNEI. V gave up 4 bases and J gave up 8 bases, with 13 bases separating them. The CDR3, as DNA: TGTGCCAGCAGTGGTGACTCCGAGGGTACGCAGTATTTT. Encoded protein: CASSGDSEGTQYF. The whole variable domain, remainder taken from reference TRBV2 and TRBJ2-3, is EPEVTQTPSHQVTQMGQEVILRCVPISNHLYFYWYRQILGQKVEFLVSFYNNEISEKSEIFDDQFSVERPDGSNFTLKIRSTKLEDSAMYFCASSGDSEGTQYFGPGTRLTVL.

The genes are TRBV3-1 (or the pseudogene TRBV3-2) and TRBJ1-4, with TRBD1 identical over 11 bases. Germline loops: CDR1 LGHDT, CDR2 YNNKEL (reference sequence). The junction had 6 bases not matched to a gene; V was cut back by 3 bases and J by 3 bases. This CDR3 region has 17 residues. In DNA, the CDR3 is TGTGCCAGCAGCCACTGGACAGGGGGCCAGGCTAATGAAAAACTGTTTTTT. This encodes CASSHWTGGQANEKLFF.